A selection of T cell receptor beta chains follows, all from one sample in a study of T cell changes during pregnancy in multiple sclerosis. Generated by immunoSEQ multiplex PCR, the TCRdb table keeps only in-frame clones and is missing some. The repertoire consists of 40,000 to 55,000 clones, with around 90% occurring once and the leading ten covering 2.9%. The sample here was CD8+ T cells from peripheral blood mononuclear cells, taken in the second trimester of pregnancy. These receptors were taken from a female donor with multiple sclerosis, enrolled in a pregnancy study. Each CDR3 is given with its conserved first and last residue. A D gene is named only where the DNA matches it firmly. Clone size is stated in some rows and not others, as once, few, many or a class when expanded.

14 TRBJ2-7 NA TRBD1 TRBV29-1 TGCAGCGTTGCCGGGACAGGGACTACCTACGAGCAGTACTTC CSVAGTGTTYEQYF
17 TRBJ1-4 NA NA TRBV9 TGTGCCAGCAGCCTCCACCCTCGGGGGGAGAGCATTGAAAAACTGTTTTTT CASSLHPRGESIEKLFF
17 TRBJ2-2 NA TRBD2 TRBV7-3 TGTGCCAGCAGCTTCAAGCGGGGGGGCTCGGACACCGGGGAGCTGTTTTTT CASSFKRGGSDTGELFF
15 TRBJ1-2 NA TRBD1 TRBV6-5 TGTGCCAGCACTTTTACGACTGGGACAGACTATGGCTACACCTTC CASTFTTGTDYGYTF
15 TRBJ2-3 NA NA TRBV7-3 TGTGCCAGCAGCGAGACAGGTGGTATGAGAGATACGCAGTATTTT CASSETGGMRDTQYF
13 TRBJ2-7 NA NA TRBV4-2 TGTGCCAGCAGCCAAGGGACTCCCTACGAGCAGTACTTC CASSQGTPYEQYF
16 TRBJ2-7 NA TRBD1 TRBV13 TGTGCCAGCAGCTCCCTCGACCGGGGACAGGGATACGAGCAGTACTTC CASSSLDRGQGYEQYF
15 TRBJ1-2 NA NA TRBV11-2 TGTGCCAGCAGCTTAGATAAGGGAAGGGGATTGCGCTACACCTTC CASSLDKGRGLRYTF
14 TRBJ1-1 once TRBD1 TRBV7-2 TGTGCCAGCAGCAACAGGGGTGCGAACACTGAAGCTTTCTTT CASSNRGANTEAFF
15 TRBJ2-5 NA NA TRBV7-2 TGTGCCAGCAGCCAAGCAAGTGAAGGGGAAGAGACCCAGTACTTC CASSQASEGEETQYF
15 TRBJ2-7 NA TRBD1 TRBV2 TGTGCCAGCAGCGCTCGACAGGGAAGCTCCTACGAGCAGTACTTC CASSARQGSSYEQYF
15 TRBJ2-5 few NA TRBV7-9 TGTGCCAGCAGCTTAGTCGGGGAGTACCAAGAGACCCAGTACTTC CASSLVGEYQETQYF
14 TRBJ1-2 once NA TRBV21-1 TGTGCCAGCAGCATCCGACAGGGGAAGAAAGGCTACACCTTC CASSIRQGKKGYTF
14 TRBJ1-2 NA TRBD1 TRBV27 TGTGCCAGCAGTTTACGACAGGGGGCTTTCGGCTACACCTTC CASSLRQGAFGYTF
17 TRBJ2-5 NA NA TRBV2 TGTGCCAGCAACCTGCCGGTCGAGAGGAGCCAACAAGAGACCCAGTACTTC CASNLPVERSQQETQYF
18 TRBJ2-1 NA TRBD2 TRBV7-8 TGTGCCAGCAGCCCCCCGGGGACTAGCAGGAGCTCCTACAATGAGCAGTTCTTC CASSPPGTSRSSYNEQFF
16 TRBJ2-5 NA TRBD2 TRBV5-4 TGTGCCAGCAGCTTGGGACTAGCGGACCCCAGGGAGACCCAGTACTTC CASSLGLADPRETQYF
13 TRBJ1-5 NA NA TRBV15 TGTGCCACCGCCACAGGGCGCAATCAGCCCCAGCATTTT CATATGRNQPQHF
15 TRBJ2-3 once TRBD2 TRBV7-6 TGTGCCAGCAGCTTACGGGGGGTTACCCCAGATACGCAGTATTTT CASSLRGVTPDTQYF
14 TRBJ1-1 NA TRBD1 TRBV19 TGTGCCAGTAGTACTCTATCCGGGACAGGGACAGCTTTCTTT CASSTLSGTGTAFF
11 TRBJ1-1 NA NA TRBV11-2 TGTGCCAGCAGCCCTGGCGGGGGAGCTTTCTTT CASSPGGGAFF
14 TRBJ2-1 NA TRBD2 TRBV5-5 TGTGCCAGCAGCCCTAGCGGGGGGGCCTGGGAGCAGTTCTTC CASSPSGGAWEQFF
17 TRBJ2-1 NA NA TRBV7-8 TGTGCCAGCAGTTCCGGTCCTCTACAGGGTTACAACAATGAGCAGTTCTTC CASSSGPLQGYNNEQFF
15 TRBJ1-1 NA TRBD1 TRBV13 TGTGCCAGCAGCCTTCGTAGGGGGCTGAGGACTGAAGCTTTCTTT CASSLRRGLRTEAFF
13 TRBJ1-1 NA NA TRBV25-1 TGTGCCAGCAGTGACGGCGGGAACACTGAAGCTTTCTTT CASSDGGNTEAFF
15 TRBJ2-1 NA NA TRBV7-3 TGTGCCAGCAGCTTACCAGGGACTTCCGGCAATGAGCAGTTCTTC CASSLPGTSGNEQFF
13 TRBJ2-3 NA NA TRBV5-6 TGTGCCAGCAGCTCGGGTTCCCCCGATACGCAGTATTTT CASSSGSPDTQYF
13 TRBJ2-2 NA NA TRBV5-4 TGTGCCAGCAGCTTGGGAGGGAATCGGGAGCTGTTTTTT CASSLGGNRELFF
12 TRBJ2-7 NA NA TRBV27 TGTGCCAGCAGTTCCGACATCTACGAGCAGTACTTC CASSSDIYEQYF
15 TRBJ2-5 NA TRBD2 TRBV4-1 TGCGCCAGCAGCCAGGCGGGGGGGCTATGGGAGACCCAGTACTTC CASSQAGGLWETQYF
14 TRBJ1-2 NA NA TRBV9 TGTGCCAGCAGCGTGAGGGGAGGATACTATGGCTACACCTTC CASSVRGGYYGYTF
15 TRBJ1-3 NA NA TRBV10-3 TGTGCCATCAAGGTAGCCCTGAGCTCTGGAAACACCATATATTTT CAIKVALSSGNTIYF
13 TRBJ2-7 NA TRBD1 TRBV28 TGTGCCGCCAACCGGGACAGGGGGACCGAGCAGTACTTC CAANRDRGTEQYF
13 TRBJ2-3 NA TRBD1 TRBV6-5 TGTGCCAGCACTACAACAGGGGCAGATACGCAGTATTTT CASTTTGADTQYF
17 TRBJ2-2 NA TRBD2 TRBV7-6 TGTGCCAGCAGCTGGGGGGAGCGGGGGGAGAACACCGGGGAGCTGTTTTTT CASSWGERGENTGELFF
11 TRBJ2-2 NA NA TRBV2 TGTGCCAGCACAGGGACCGGGGAGCTGTTTTTT CASTGTGELFF
14 TRBJ1-2 NA NA TRBV5-4 TGTGCCAGCAGCCGTCGGGGGACGGTGGATGGCTACACCTTC CASSRRGTVDGYTF
16 TRBJ1-2 NA NA TRBV7-3 TGTGCCAGCAGCTTATGGGGGGGGCACAATAACTATGGCTACACCTTC CASSLWGGHNNYGYTF
15 TRBJ2-1 NA NA TRBV4-3 TGCGCCAGCAGTCGAGGGGAGGACCCCTACAATGAGCAGTTCTTC CASSRGEDPYNEQFF
16 TRBJ1-4 NA TRBD1 TRBV4-2 TGTGCCAGCAGCCACAGGGGGACACTTCAAAATGAAAAACTGTTTTTT CASSHRGTLQNEKLFF
14 TRBJ2-7 NA TRBD2 TRBV27 TGTGCCAGCAGTCCCGGGACTACCGCCTACGAGCAGTACTTC CASSPGTTAYEQYF
12 TRBJ2-3 NA NA TRBV6-4 TGTGCCAGCAGTGACGACTCAATAACGCAGTATTTT CASSDDSITQYF
19 TRBJ1-6 once NA TRBV6-1 TGTGCCAGCAGTGAAATTCTCTTTCCCTCGAGCTCCTATAATTCACCCCTCCACTTT CASSEILFPSSSYNSPLHF
13 TRBJ1-1 NA TRBD1 TRBV7-9 TGTGCCACCCCCCGGGACAGCAACACTGAAGCTTTCTTT CATPRDSNTEAFF
15 TRBJ1-4 few TRBD1 TRBV9 TGTGCCAGCAGCCCCAGGACAGGGATGAGTGAAAAACTGTTTTTT CASSPRTGMSEKLFF
15 TRBJ1-4 NA NA TRBV19 TGTGCCAGTAGTATAGTTCAGGGTGGGGATGAAAAACTGTTTTTT CASSIVQGGDEKLFF
17 TRBJ1-4 NA TRBD1 TRBV18 TGTGCCAGCTCACCGAGGGGACAGCTGCTATATAATGAAAAACTGTTTTTT CASSPRGQLLYNEKLFF
14 TRBJ2-5 NA TRBD2 TRBV6-5 TGTGCCAGCAGTTACGGCGGGGGGCTAGAGACCCAGTACTTC CASSYGGGLETQYF
14 TRBJ1-1 NA NA TRBV19 TGTGCCAGTAGTACTCAGGGGCTTCTAACTGAAGCTTTCTTT CASSTQGLLTEAFF
15 TRBJ1-2 once TRBD1 TRBV5-4 TGTGCCAGCAGCCCCCCAGGGGGGAAATGGAGCGGCTACACCTTC CASSPPGGKWSGYTF
11 TRBJ2-1 NA NA TRBV29-1 TGCAGCGTACTACAGGGCTATGAGCAGTTCTTC CSVLQGYEQFF
15 TRBJ2-1 NA TRBD2 TRBV7-2 TGTGCCAGCACCTACCGTAGCGGGGGCTACAATGAGCAGTTCTTC CASTYRSGGYNEQFF
16 TRBJ2-6 NA NA TRBV7-7 TGTGCTAGCAGCTTAGGCAGGTCCTCTGGGGCCAACGTCCTGACTTTC CASSLGRSSGANVLTF
17 TRBJ2-2 NA TRBD2 TRBV2 TGTGCCAGCAGTGAAGGTCCGGGGGGAGTTGACACCGGGGAGCTGTTTTTT CASSEGPGGVDTGELFF